These T cell receptor beta chains were read from a single sample in a study of shared clonotypes between healthy human individuals. TCRdb's copy holds only in-frame clones and misses some; the assay was immunoSEQ multiplex PCR. Among fewer than 2.5 million clones listed, 93% were seen once. Material: naive CD4+ T cells from PBMCs. Receptor source: a man aged 18 to 29 in good health. Some clones in this sample may be carry-over from other donors' samples. Each CDR3 is given with its conserved first and last residue. D genes are given only for firm matches.

D: .; V: TRBV25-1; J: TRBJ1-4; CDR3: CASSDSLGRVFEKLFF
D: .; V: TRBV6-5; J: TRBJ2-5; CDR3: CASSYRVRALETQYF
D: .; V: TRBV28; J: TRBJ2-7; CDR3: CASSLAPLGSYEQYF
D: .; V: TRBV13; J: TRBJ1-3; CDR3: CASSPWEGQTGNTIYF
D: .; V: TRBV5-1; J: TRBJ1-4; CDR3: CASSLGVGGKLFF
D: .; V: TRBV28; J: TRBJ2-3; CDR3: CASLNRGGVQDTQYF
D: TRBD2; V: TRBV18; J: TRBJ2-2; CDR3: CASSPGVAGGAAGELFF
D: TRBD1; V: TRBV28; J: TRBJ2-7; CDR3: CASSFGGSGTGDYEQYF
D: .; V: TRBV9; J: TRBJ2-2; CDR3: CASSAGINTGELFF
D: .; V: TRBV5-4; J: TRBJ2-6; CDR3: CASSLTGTGANVLTF
D: .; V: TRBV11-2; J: TRBJ2-4; CDR3: CASSFRWNEAKNIQYF
D: TRBD1; V: TRBV18; J: TRBJ1-5; CDR3: CASSQGQPNQPQHF
D: .; V: TRBV28; J: TRBJ2-7; CDR3: CASSSSSSYEQYF
D: .; V: TRBV19; J: TRBJ2-7; CDR3: CASSIGRGPYEQYF
D: .; V: TRBV27; J: TRBJ2-7; CDR3: CASSLRGEQYF
D: .; V: TRBV7-2; J: TRBJ1-1; CDR3: CASSLIGAGNTEAFF
D: .; V: TRBV6-1; J: TRBJ2-7; CDR3: CASSAQMTVSYEQYF
D: TRBD1; V: TRBV28; J: TRBJ1-2; CDR3: CASSLRTGENGYTF
D: TRBD1; V: TRBV19; J: TRBJ1-5; CDR3: CASKDRGRFGNQPQHF
D: .; V: TRBV6-5; J: TRBJ2-7; CDR3: CASSSGVFKEQYF
D: .; V: TRBV6-5; J: TRBJ2-7; CDR3: CASSYGQKRSSEQYF
D: TRBD1; V: TRBV27; J: TRBJ2-2; CDR3: CASRPGTGWTGELFF
D: .; V: TRBV15; J: TRBJ2-2; CDR3: CATSREQGGGELFF
D: .; V: TRBV28; J: TRBJ1-1; CDR3: CASGDPGPRLAFF
D: .; V: TRBV6-5; J: TRBJ2-1; CDR3: CASSFSGYGYNEQFF
D: TRBD2; V: TRBV29-1; J: .; CDR3: CSAETLSSGSGEQYF
D: TRBD1; V: TRBV28; J: TRBJ1-5; CDR3: CATLSGGHQPQHF
D: TRBD1; V: TRBV28; J: TRBJ1-2; CDR3: CASSPGGRGRPYGYTF
D: TRBD1; V: TRBV30; J: TRBJ1-6; CDR3: CAWSARTGADSPLHF
D: .; V: TRBV5-1; J: TRBJ2-5; CDR3: CASSSSPWTEQETQYF
D: .; V: TRBV5-4; J: TRBJ2-7; CDR3: CASSLGQAQPAYEQYF
D: .; V: TRBV5-1; J: TRBJ2-5; CDR3: CASSRPGGPEETQYF
D: .; V: TRBV11-2; J: TRBJ2-7; CDR3: CASSFGTGLYEQYF
D: .; V: TRBV5-1; J: TRBJ1-4; CDR3: CASRRAGDNEKLFF
D: TRBD2; V: TRBV27; J: TRBJ2-3; CDR3: CASSLGWRGRRADTQYF
D: .; V: TRBV14; J: TRBJ2-2; CDR3: CASSPRGTGELFF
D: .; V: TRBV7-6; J: TRBJ1-2; CDR3: CASSFDPAGGPYGYTF
D: .; V: TRBV7-6; J: TRBJ2-1; CDR3: CASSLDTFPYNEQFF
D: .; V: TRBV6-6; J: TRBJ1-1; CDR3: CASSYLRDTEAFF
D: .; V: TRBV5-1; J: TRBJ2-3; CDR3: CASSLETPKVTDTQYF
D: .; V: TRBV7-9; J: TRBJ1-5; CDR3: CASSLAVGRGYNQPQHF
D: .; V: TRBV6-1; J: TRBJ1-5; CDR3: CASSDGNQPQHF
D: .; V: TRBV4-1; J: TRBJ2-3; CDR3: CASSQVSGDTQYF
D: .; V: TRBV2; J: TRBJ1-4; CDR3: CARTDSGNEKLFF
D: TRBD1; V: TRBV5-8; J: TRBJ1-5; CDR3: CASSQGQGYQPQHF
D: .; V: TRBV5-1; J: TRBJ2-3; CDR3: CASSSLQGNTQYF
D: .; V: TRBV6-5; J: TRBJ1-1; CDR3: CASRVPGVTEAFF
D: .; V: TRBV28; J: TRBJ1-2; CDR3: CASRPPGHLGGYTF
D: .; V: TRBV7-9; J: TRBJ1-4; CDR3: CASSLGVQENEKLFF
D: TRBD2; V: TRBV5-1; J: TRBJ2-2; CDR3: CASSLGGRFTGELFF
D: .; V: TRBV7-2; J: TRBJ2-5; CDR3: CASGLGETQYF
D: .; V: TRBV28; J: TRBJ2-7; CDR3: CAAAGETTSYEQYF
D: TRBD1; V: TRBV29-1; J: TRBJ1-2; CDR3: CSVTTGSYGYTF
D: TRBD1; V: TRBV30; J: TRBJ1-6; CDR3: CAWDRAGSPLHF